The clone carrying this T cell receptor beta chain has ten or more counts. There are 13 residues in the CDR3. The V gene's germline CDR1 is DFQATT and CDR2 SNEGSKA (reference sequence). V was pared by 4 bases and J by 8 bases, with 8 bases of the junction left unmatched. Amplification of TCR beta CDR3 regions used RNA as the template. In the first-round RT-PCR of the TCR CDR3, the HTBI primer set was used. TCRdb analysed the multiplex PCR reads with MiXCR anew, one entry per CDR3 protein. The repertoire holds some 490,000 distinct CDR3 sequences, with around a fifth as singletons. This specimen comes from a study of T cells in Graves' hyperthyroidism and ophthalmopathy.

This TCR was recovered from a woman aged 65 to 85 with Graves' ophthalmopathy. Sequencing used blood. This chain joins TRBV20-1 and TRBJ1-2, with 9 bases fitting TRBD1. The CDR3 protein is CSAMGTGNLGYTF. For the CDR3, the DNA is TGCAGTGCTATGGGGACAGGGAATTTGGGCTACACCTTC.